Listed below are T cell receptor beta chains from one sample, sequenced in a study of T cells in Graves' hyperthyroidism and ophthalmopathy. Via MiXCR, TCRdb re-called the multiplex PCR reads, giving one row per CDR3 protein. The table shows some 690,000 distinct CDR3 sequences, with 17% occurring only once. Source material: blood. These receptors all stem from a man between 45 and 60 years old with Graves' hyperthyroidism. Both conserved end residues are trimmed from each CDR3. Each record gives: J gene, V gene, CDR3 protein.

>TRBJ2-6|TRBV6-5
ASSQRSSGANVLT
>TRBJ2-5|TRBV3-1
ASSRSGNQETQY
>TRBJ1-2|TRBV30
ACTENNYGYT
>TRBJ1-1|TRBV27
ASRGLENTEAF
>TRBJ1-1|TRBV2
ASSDVGTEAL
>TRBJ1-5|TRBV2
ASSDAQPQH
>TRBJ2-1|TRBV11-2
ASSSYYNEQF
>TRBJ2-1|TRBV4-1
ASSQDRGQFSSYNEQF
>TRBJ2-7|TRBV12-3/TRBV12-4
ASSPTSGSSYEQY
>TRBJ1-1|TRBV27
ASMGQMNTEAF
>TRBJ2-7|TRBV30
AWSVLWDGAYEQY
>TRBJ1-1|TRBV4-1
ASSQEGQGMTEAF
>TRBJ2-7|TRBV7-8
ASSLMDRVPYEQY
>TRBJ2-7|TRBV2
ASTGQGITYEQY
>TRBJ1-4|TRBV27
ASSSRTGEKLF
>TRBJ2-7|TRBV5-1
ASSLLTGGAEQY
>TRBJ2-7|TRBV7-8
ASSGPGQGYEQY
>TRBJ1-2|TRBV2
ASSGQGLYGYT
>TRBJ2-1|TRBV4-1
ASSKWPLIAGGSYNEQF
>TRBJ2-2|TRBV29-1
SVEGPGGRNTGELF
>TRBJ1-5|TRBV10-3
AISESTGGYQPQH
>TRBJ2-7|TRBV28
ASSTRDRGHEQY